A single sample is the source of the 28 T cell receptor beta chains below, sequenced in a study of cytomegalovirus exposure and HLA in healthy donors. Both 60 Vbeta primers and 13 Jbeta primers went into the PCR. The assay was immunoSEQ multiplex PCR, and TCRdb's table has in-frame clones only and misses some. The sample shows approximately 160,000 clones, around 85% of them seen only once. The material sequenced was PBMCs. Source of these receptors: a human donor in good health.

This clone was counted between two and nine times. This chain joins TRBV4-2 and TRBJ2-2; maybe TRBD2 (7 bases). Germline CDR1 LGHNA, CDR2 YNFKEQ. The CDR3 covers 17 residues. V was cut by 0 bases and J by 6 bases, with 17 bases left in between. CDR3 DNA: TGTGCCAGCAGCCAAGATGTTGGGGGGGGGCTTGCCGGGGAGCTGTTTTTT. Translating gives CASSQDVGGGLAGELFF.

The chain combines TRBV7-2 with TRBJ2-1; 9 bases are a match to TRBD2. J lost 4 bases, V lost 5 bases, and 15 bases had no gene match. The CDR3 spans 18 residues. Germline loops: CDR1 SGHTA, CDR2 FQGNSA. The CDR3 bases are TGTGCCAGCAGCCCCGGGGTTGCGGGGGGGCTCCCGTACAATGAGCAGTTCTTC. Residues: CASSPGVAGGLPYNEQFF.

V usage is TRBV18 and J usage is TRBJ1-1; TRBD1 agrees at 7 bases. J gave up 3 bases and V 3 bases, and 7 bases lay outside the gene matches. The CDR3 sequence is 15 residues long. Germline CDR1 KGHSH, CDR2 LQKENI. CDR3 in DNA: TGTGCCAGCTCACCCAAGACAGGGCCGTACACTGAAGCTTTCTTT. Translation gives CASSPKTGPYTEAFF.

V usage is TRBV5-4 and J usage is TRBJ2-3; perhaps TRBD1 as D (5 bases). Germline V gives CDR1 SGHNT, CDR2 YYREEE (reference sequence). Trimming shortened V by 2 bases and J by 0 bases, and 10 bases separated the two germline ends. The CDR3 extends over 15 amino acids. CDR3 loop: CASSLPTGSTDTQYF. CDR3 coding DNA: TGTGCCAGCAGCTTACCTACAGGAAGCACAGATACGCAGTATTTT.

As to this clone: Germline and junction disagree at one end, which may indicate a read error. CDR3 nucleotide sequence: TGTGCCAGCAGCCTAGCACCAGGGGCTGGAAACACCATATATTTT. Residues: CASSLAPGAGNTIYF. This rearrangement joins TRBV7-2 to TRBJ1-3, with a possible D match to TRBD1 (6 bases). There are 15 residues in the CDR3. Germline lookup yields CDR1 SGHTA and CDR2 FQGNSA.

The chain employs TRBV7-9 and TRBJ1-2; 11 nucleotides align to TRBD1. The trim removed 5 bases at V and 6 bases at J, leaving 8 bases unmatched. Germline assignment: CDR1 SEHNR and CDR2 FQNEAQ (reference sequence). This CDR3 region has 15 residues. The CDR3 region is CASSQAGTGGDGYTF. In DNA, the CDR3 is TGTGCCAGCAGCCAAGCCGGGACAGGGGGGGATGGCTACACCTTC.

The sample holds one count of this clone. In nucleotides, the CDR3 is TGTGCCAGCAGCCCGAGGCGGGGTTACCAGCCCCAGCATTTT. Encoded protein: CASSPRRGYQPQHF. This chain connects TRBV7-2 to TRBJ1-5; D not certain. The CDR3 consists of 14 residues. CDR1 SGHTA and CDR2 FQGNSA come from the germline V gene. With 5 bases removed from V and 7 bases from J, the gap between germline ends came to 15 bases. Based on the CDR3 plus reference TRBV7-2 and TRBJ1-5, the full variable domain is GAGVSQSPSNKVTEKGKDVELRCDPISGHTALYWYRQSLGQGLEFLIYFQGNSAPDKSGLPSDRFSAERTGGSVSTLTIQRTQQEDSAVYLCASSPRRGYQPQHFGDGTRLSIL.

V is TRBV4-3 and J is TRBJ2-1; 9 nucleotides agree with TRBD2. The CDR3 consists of 15 residues. V shed 3 bases and J 1 base; nucleotides not matched to a gene: 1. The germline gives CDR1 LGHNA, CDR2 YSLEER. The CDR3 DNA follows: TGCGCCAGCAGCCATAGCGGGGGATCCTACAATGAGCAGTTCTTC. It encodes CASSHSGGSYNEQFF.

This chain uses TRBV5-1 with TRBJ2-5; the D is unclear. The CDR3 loop spans 14 amino acids. The ends were cut back, 0 bases at V and 0 bases at J, with 6 bases in the middle. Germline CDR1 reads SGHRS; CDR2 reads YFSETQ. The CDR3 loop is CASSLESDQETQYF. Here the CDR3 DNA reads TGCGCCAGCAGCTTGGAGTCAGACCAAGAGACCCAGTACTTC.

V is TRBV6-1 and J is TRBJ1-1; no clear D gene. CDR1 is MNHNS, CDR2 SASEGT, per germline. The CDR3 covers 14 residues. V was pared by 6 bases and J by 1 base, with 12 bases between. CDR3 in DNA: TGTGCCAGCAGGTCGAGGGTAAGGAACACTGAAGCTTTCTTT. It is translated as CASRSRVRNTEAFF.

This clone was detected only a few times. The chain combines TRBV27 with TRBJ1-2, with D uncertain. CDR3 length equals 17 residues. V lost 4 bases to trimming and J lost 2 bases, with 20 bases between them. CDR1 MNHEY and CDR2 SMNVEV come from the germline V gene (reference sequence). The CDR3 sequence: CASSSKPDGQRNYGYTF. The CDR3 bases are TGTGCCAGCAGTTCAAAGCCCGATGGCCAGCGAAACTATGGCTACACCTTC.

The chain has TRBV29-1 and TRBJ2-2, with D perhaps TRBD1 (6 bases). V was pared by 0 bases and J by 1 base, with 12 bases between. The CDR3 covers 16 residues. Germline V CDR1 and CDR2: SQVTM, ANQGSEA. CDR3 sequence reads: CSVEDGIGGNTGELFF. The CDR3 nucleotides are TGCAGCGTTGAAGATGGGATAGGGGGGAACACCGGGGAGCTGTTTTTT.

The sample holds one count of this clone. This rearrangement joins TRBV6-6 to TRBJ1-5; 7 bases agree with TRBD1. Germline CDR1 and CDR2: MNHNY and SVGAGI (reference sequence). CDR3 size: 15 residues. After removal of 4 bases from V and 1 base from J, the junction contained 4 bases not matched to a gene. CDR3 DNA: TGTGCCAGCAGTTGGGACAGAAGAAGCAATCAGCCCCAGCATTTT. Amino acid sequence: CASSWDRRSNQPQHF.

V usage is TRBV11-2 and J usage is TRBJ2-3, with 12 bases identical to TRBD2. Per germline, CDR1 SGHAT and CDR2 FQNNGV. There are 12 residues in the CDR3. Trimming removed 5 bases from V and 11 bases from J; junction bases left unmatched: 2. The chain's CDR3 is CASSRLAGEQYF. The CDR3 nucleotides are TGTGCCAGCAGCCGACTAGCGGGGGAGCAGTATTTT.

The V and J genes are TRBV6-6 and TRBJ2-7; D might be TRBD1 (6 bases). This CDR3 comprises 15 residues. With 0 bases removed from V and 0 bases from J, the gap between germline ends came to 9 bases. Germline V lookup: CDR1 MNHNY, CDR2 SVGAGI (reference sequence). CDR3 amino acids: CASSYSGDISYEQYF. CDR3 nucleotides: TGTGCCAGCAGTTACTCAGGGGACATCTCCTACGAGCAGTACTTC.

CDR3 loop: CASTSSGGYQETQYF. DNA of the CDR3: TGTGCCAGCACCTCTAGCGGGGGGTACCAAGAGACCCAGTACTTC. The J gene is TRBJ2-5, the V gene TRBV2; 11 bases fit TRBD2. The CDR3 contains 15 residues. V gave up 7 bases and J gave up 0 bases; unmatched junction bases: 4. Germline values: CDR1 SNHLY, CDR2 FYNNEI. Variable domain in full (rest from reference TRBV2 and TRBJ2-5): EPEVTQTPSHQVTQMGQEVILRCVPISNHLYFYWYRQILGQKVEFLVSFYNNEISEKSEIFDDQFSVERPDGSNFTLKIRSTKLEDSAMYFCASTSSGGYQETQYFGPGTRLLVL.

The V gene is TRBV4-3, the J gene TRBJ2-3; maybe TRBD2 (5 bases). V was shortened by 0 bases and J by 5 bases, with 9 bases between the two germline ends. CDR1 is LGHNA and CDR2 is YSLEER in the germline V gene. There are 14 residues in the CDR3. Here the CDR3 DNA reads TGCGCCAGCAGCCAAGAACTAGAGGTAGATACGCAGTATTTT. Its translation: CASSQELEVDTQYF.

The chain couples TRBV19 to TRBJ1-1, with a weak D call TRBD1 (6 bases). V dropped 5 bases and J dropped 4 bases, with 17 bases sitting between them. Germline-derived CDR1 and CDR2 are LNHDA and SQIVND (reference sequence). This CDR3 is 15 amino acids long. CDR3 coding DNA: TGTGCCAGTAGTCCTGGGACAATCCAAGGCACTGAAGCTTTCTTT. Amino acids: CASSPGTIQGTEAFF. The full variable domain, completed using reference TRBV19 and TRBJ1-1, is DGGITQSPKYLFRKEGQNVTLSCEQNLNHDAMYWYRQDPGQGLRLIYYSQIVNDFQKGDIAEGYSVSREKKESFPLTVTSAQKNPTAFYLCASSPGTIQGTEAFFGQGTRLTVV.

V is TRBV6-6 and J is TRBJ1-2, with D hard to call. The CDR3 totals 16 residues. V lost 5 bases to trimming and J lost 4 bases, with 20 bases between them. From germline, CDR1 is MNHNY and CDR2 SVGAGI (reference sequence). CDR3 nucleotides: TGTGCCAGCAGTACCAACGGGGTACAGCCGGGCTATGGCTACACCTTC. Its protein product is CASSTNGVQPGYGYTF.

The chain couples TRBV7-6 to TRBJ2-7; 9 nucleotides agree with TRBD2. CDR1 is SGHVS and CDR2 is FNYEAQ in the germline V gene. The CDR3 is 15 residues long. Unmatched junction bases numbered 4, after V lost 1 base and J lost 3 bases. Here the CDR3 DNA reads TGTGCCAGCAGCTTAGGGGCGGGGGGGGTCTACGAGCAGTACTTC. Translating it yields CASSLGAGGVYEQYF.

The V gene is TRBV10-2, the J gene TRBJ2-5; D unclear. The ends were cut back, 2 bases at V and 5 bases at J, with 6 bases in the middle. The CDR3 extends over 12 amino acids. Germline CDR1 and CDR2: WSHSY and SAAADI. CDR3 bases: TGCGCCAGCAGTGAGGTGAGGGAGACCCAGTACTTC. Translation: CASSEVRETQYF.

V and J are TRBV6-5 and TRBJ2-1; possibly TRBD1 for D (6 bases). The CDR3 has 12 amino acids. Trimming took 0 bases from V and 13 from J, leaving 10 bases between them. CDR1 is MNHEY, CDR2 SVGAGI, per germline. The CDR3 region is CASSYSMGAQFF. The CDR3 bases are TGTGCCAGCAGTTACTCGATGGGGGCTCAGTTCTTC.

This chain links TRBV6-1 with TRBJ2-1; D is ambiguous. The CDR3 has 12 amino acids. Per the germline V gene, CDR1 is MNHNS and CDR2 is SASEGT. Trimming took 1 base from V and 8 from J, leaving 6 bases between them. The DNA of the CDR3 is TGTGCCAGCAGTGAAGTAGCCTATGAGCAGTTCTTC. It yields the protein CASSEVAYEQFF.

The chain uses TRBV5-4 and TRBJ1-4; TRBD1 agrees at 8 bases. The CDR3 sequence is 14 residues long. The junction had 2 bases not matched to a gene; V was cut back by 2 bases and J by 5 bases. CDR1 is SGHNT, CDR2 YYREEE, per germline (reference sequence). The chain's CDR3 is CASSLGQGNEKLFF. The CDR3 DNA is TGTGCCAGCAGCTTAGGACAGGGAAATGAAAAACTGTTTTTT.

This chain joins TRBV18 and TRBJ2-5; possible D gene TRBD1, 6 bases. The better agreement between TRBJ2-7 and the DNA end casts doubt on the J call. Per the germline V gene, CDR1 is KGHSH and CDR2 is LQKENI. The CDR3 is 13 residues long. The DNA of the CDR3 is TGTGCCAGCTCACCAGTCAGGGGCTACGAGCAGTACTTC. It encodes CASSPVRGYEQYF.

The count of this clone is one. V usage is TRBV7-2 and J usage is TRBJ2-3, with 9 bases identical to TRBD2. The CDR3 consists of 15 residues. The V and J ends lost 5 bases and 3 bases, in that order; junction bases with no gene match: 6. Germline assignment: CDR1 SGHTA and CDR2 FQGNSA. CDR3 amino acids: CASSSGGTHTDTQYF. For the CDR3, the DNA is TGTGCCAGCAGCAGCGGGGGGACACATACAGATACGCAGTATTTT. Complete variable domain (other parts from reference TRBV7-2 and TRBJ2-3): GAGVSQSPSNKVTEKGKDVELRCDPISGHTALYWYRQSLGQGLEFLIYFQGNSAPDKSGLPSDRFSAERTGGSVSTLTIQRTQQEDSAVYLCASSSGGTHTDTQYFGPGTRLTVL.

V is TRBV2 and J is TRBJ2-1; 8 positions agree with TRBD2. This CDR3 spans 15 amino acids. CDR1 SNHLY and CDR2 FYNNEI come from the germline V gene. The J segment lost 4 bases and the V segment lost 6 bases, leaving 8 bases of the junction unmatched. The CDR3 DNA follows: TGTGCCAGCAGCGTAGCGGGGTCTTTATACAATGAGCAGTTCTTC. It codes for CASSVAGSLYNEQFF.

The CDR3 here is CASSEWQGAWETQYF. The CDR3 DNA reads TGTGCCAGCAGTGAGTGGCAGGGGGCATGGGAGACCCAGTACTTC. The chain links TRBV2 to TRBJ2-5, with 8 nucleotides matching TRBD1. V lost 3 bases to trimming and J lost 5 bases; unmatched junction nucleotides: 8. Germline CDR1 and CDR2: SNHLY and FYNNEI. The CDR3 contains 15 residues.